The 7 T cell receptor beta chains in this list originate from one sample, sequenced in a study of T cell changes during pregnancy in multiple sclerosis. Measured with immunoSEQ multiplex PCR; TCRdb has only the in-frame clones, and not every one. The table includes roughly 22,000 clones, 91% detected once. The sequenced sample was CD4+ T cells from peripheral blood mononuclear cells, obtained after pregnancy. These receptors all come from a female donor in good health, enrolled as a control in a pregnancy study.

The V call is TRBV5-8, the J call TRBJ1-2; TRBD1 is a possible D gene (6 bases). Germline V gene data show CDR1 as SGHTS and CDR2 as YDEGEE. The CDR3 sequence is 17 residues long. Trimming took 3 bases from V and 7 from J, leaving 25 bases between them. CDR3: CASSSVGLQGSYFGYTF. DNA for the CDR3: TGTGCCAGCAGCTCGGTTGGGTTACAGGGATCTTATTTTGGCTACACCTTC.

V gene TRBV7-3 combines with J gene TRBJ1-2; TRBD1 matches at 8 bases. The CDR3 consists of 15 residues. CDR1 and CDR2 from the germline V gene are SGHTA and FQGTGA. With V trimmed by 4 bases and J by 6 bases, 10 bases remained unmatched. The CDR3 bases are TGTGCCAGCAGCTCCGGACAGGGAGGAATCGATGGCTACACCTTC. Amino acid sequence: CASSSGQGGIDGYTF.

The genes are TRBV5-1 and TRBJ1-3, with D perhaps TRBD1 (5 bases). CDR1 and CDR2 (germline): SGHRS, YFSETQ. The CDR3 totals 15 residues. V lost 1 base to trimming and J lost 2 bases, with 10 bases between them. CDR3 protein: CASSLSGAAGNTIYF. The CDR3 bases are TGCGCCAGCAGCTTGTCTGGGGCAGCTGGAAACACCATATATTTT.

The chain uses TRBV27 and TRBJ1-5, with TRBD1 identical over 7 bases. The V gene end was trimmed by 8 bases and the J gene end by 6 bases; junction bases not matched to a gene: 13. This CDR3 has 15 residues. Germline V gene lookup returns CDR1 MNHEY and CDR2 SMNVEV (reference sequence). The CDR3 coding sequence is TGTGCCAGCGGACAGGTAGAGGCCGGGCGTCAGCCCCAGCATTTT. Translation gives CASGQVEAGRQPQHF.

This clone has just one count. CDR3 sequence reads: CASSVGGSGSHAYNEQFF. CDR3 sequence (DNA): TGTGCCAGCAGCGTAGGGGGTAGCGGGAGTCATGCCTACAATGAGCAGTTCTTC. This sequence joins TRBV9 and TRBJ2-1; 9 bases are a match to TRBD2. Germline V lookup: CDR1 SGDLS, CDR2 YYNGEE. The V and J ends lost 0 bases and 2 bases, in that order; junction bases with no gene match: 9. This CDR3 has 18 amino acids.

This clone was seen a few times. The gene calls are TRBV5-4 and TRBJ2-7; tentatively, D is TRBD1 (6 bases). The CDR3 totals 15 residues. V gave up 4 bases and J gave up 3 bases, with 17 bases separating them. CDR1 SGHNT and CDR2 YYREEE come from the germline V gene (reference sequence). The chain's CDR3 is CASSPDPDSDYEQYF. The CDR3 DNA reads TGTGCCAGCAGCCCTGACCCGGACAGCGACTACGAGCAGTACTTC.

J is TRBJ1-2 and V is TRBV19; maybe TRBD1 (6 bases). This CDR3 is 12 amino acids long. Trimming took off 6 bases at V and 8 bases at J, with 13 bases between the two ends. Germline loops: CDR1 LNHDA, CDR2 SQIVND (reference sequence). DNA of the CDR3: TGTGCCAGTAGGACAGGAGCCGTCGGCTACACCTTC. It codes for CASRTGAVGYTF.